Listed here are 4 T cell receptor beta chains from one sample, sequenced in a study of identical twins. Via MiXCR, TCRdb re-called the 5' RACE reads, giving one row per CDR3 protein. The table shows 450,000 to 500,000 distinct CDR3 sequences, with 14% occurring only once. The data also belong to a second study, concerning yellow fever vaccine responses in identical twins.

The sequencing input was CD4+ T cells sorted from blood. All receptors derive from a young woman in good health.

The rearrangement links TRBV28 to TRBJ2-1, with D maybe TRBD2 (5 bases). The CDR3 has 10 residues. The ends were cut back, 6 bases at V and 8 bases at J, with 5 bases in the middle. Germline-derived CDR1 and CDR2 are MDHEN and SYDVKM. As DNA, the CDR3 is TGTGCCAGCAGGAGGGATGAGCAGTTCTTC. Its translation: CASRRDEQFF.

Ten or more counts support this clonotype. The chain employs TRBV28 and TRBJ2-3, with 9 positions matching TRBD1. The V segment lost 4 bases and the J segment 4 bases; nucleotides outside the gene matches: 9. CDR3 length: 16 amino acids. Germline values: CDR1 MDHEN, CDR2 SYDVKM. The CDR3 nucleotides are TGTGCCAGCAGTTCGGCCGGGACAGGGATCTCAGATACGCAGTATTTT. Translating gives CASSSAGTGISDTQYF.

J is TRBJ2-3 and V is TRBV19; 7 nucleotides align to TRBD1. With V trimmed by 5 bases and J by 4 bases, 12 bases remained unmatched. The CDR3 has 16 amino acids. Germline loops: CDR1 LNHDA, CDR2 SQIVND (reference sequence). CDR3: CASSAPGGDRSDTQYF. The CDR3 bases are TGTGCCAGTAGTGCTCCAGGGGGAGACAGGTCAGATACGCAGTATTTT.

This clonotype has ten or more counts. The chain carries TRBV7-8 and TRBJ2-1; 8 nucleotides align to TRBD2. Trimming at V came to 2 bases and at J to 1 base, leaving 10 bases not matched to a gene. The V gene's germline CDR1 is SGHVS and CDR2 FQNEAQ. The CDR3 runs to 18 residues. The CDR3 loop is CASSLSPSGSLSYNEQFF. The CDR3 DNA is TGTGCCAGCAGCTTATCCCCCAGCGGGAGCTTATCCTACAATGAGCAGTTCTTC.